These T cell receptor beta chains were read from a single sample in a study of T cells in localized non-small cell lung cancer. This table comes from immunoSEQ multiplex PCR, and its TCRdb copy is limited to in-frame clones, with some not included. The table shows roughly 24,000 clones, with 81% occurring only once. Sequencing was performed on peripheral blood, taken before any cancer treatment. The receptors here all came from a man between 40 and 75 years old with stage III squamous cell lung carcinoma. Both conserved end residues are part of each CDR3. A D gene is named only where the DNA matches it firmly. Clone size is shown for a subset of rows, as once, few, many or a class of expanded clone.

j_gene	d_gene	v_gene	abundance	CDR3aa	CDR3nt
TRBJ1-5	-	TRBV6-6	-	CASTPTTGLNQPQHF	TGTGCCAGCACCCCCACAACAGGTCTCAATCAGCCCCAGCATTTT
TRBJ2-6	-	TRBV27	-	CASSFFREAGANVLTF	TGTGCCAGCAGTTTTTTCAGGGAGGCTGGGGCCAACGTCCTGACTTTC
TRBJ2-1	-	TRBV11-3	few	CASSLDGASAGNEQFF	TGTGCCAGCAGCTTAGACGGGGCTAGCGCGGGGAATGAGCAGTTCTTC
TRBJ2-1	-	TRBV19	-	CASSMEHQTYNEQFF	TGTGCCAGTAGTATGGAACACCAGACCTACAATGAGCAGTTCTTC
TRBJ1-3	TRBD1	TRBV6-1	-	CASSEMGRGLGNTIYF	TGTGCCAGCAGTGAAATGGGCAGGGGGCTTGGAAACACCATATATTTT
TRBJ2-6	-	TRBV10-1	-	CASSEGEGAVLTF	TGCGCCAGCAGTGAAGGAGAAGGGGCCGTCCTGACTTTC
TRBJ1-5	-	TRBV7-9	-	CASSRSDNRQPQHF	TGTGCCAGCAGCCGCTCGGACAATCGTCAGCCCCAGCATTTT
TRBJ2-2	-	TRBV28	-	CASSFAGSNTGELFF	TGTGCCAGCAGTTTCGCGGGATCGAACACCGGGGAGCTGTTTTTT
TRBJ2-3	-	TRBV7-8	-	CASSLGSSVTDTQYF	TGTGCCAGCAGCTTAGGTTCTAGCGTCACAGATACGCAGTATTTT
TRBJ1-1	-	TRBV14	-	CASSQASTNTEAFF	TGTGCCAGCAGCCAGGCCAGTACCAACACTGAAGCTTTCTTT
TRBJ1-4	-	TRBV6-1	-	CASVLGGGLAEKLFF	TGTGCCAGCGTGTTGGGGGGGGGCCTCGCCGAAAAACTGTTTTTT